The T cell receptor beta chain described here comes from a study of cytomegalovirus exposure and HLA in healthy donors. As for the study in general: The 100 to 150 validation repertoires were reported in a later analysis to have been generated on the same platform as the roughly 670 first-cohort repertoires.

Unmatched junction bases numbered 10, after V lost 7 bases and J lost 7 bases. CDR1 MDHEN and CDR2 SYDVKM come from the germline V gene. The CDR3 consists of 14 residues. In regard to this clone: Its antigen is not known.

Some clones are missing from TCRdb's copy, which holds only in-frame ones; the method was immunoSEQ multiplex PCR. The profile shows over 150,000 clones, around nine tenths of them singletons. Findings and limits, study-wide: There were a few CMV-associated chains whose specificity for CMV antigens was confirmed in vitro. Most TCRs appeared rarely, but some public TCRs recurred in many donors. The study listed roughly 160 cytomegalovirus-associated TCR beta chains.

This TCR was sampled from a man younger than 35 in good health and CMV-seropositive. The chain recombines TRBV28 with TRBJ2-1; 7 bases align to TRBD2. The sequencing input was PBMCs. This chain's CDR3 is CASIDPAGRNEQFF. The CDR3 nucleotides read TGTGCCAGCATCGATCCAGCGGGAAGGAATGAGCAGTTCTTC.